This record covers a single T cell receptor beta chain. Seattle's enrolled individuals joined amid active infection and were then monitored longitudinally. There are 14 residues in the CDR3. Germline CDR1 is MGHRA and CDR2 is YSYEKL. V was pared by 8 bases and J by 2 bases, with 12 bases between. Assay used: immunoSEQ multiplex PCR; TCRdb lists only in-frame clones, some missing. The repertoire holds 390,000 or so clones, about 90% seen once, with about 3% in the top ten. This specimen belongs to a study of blood T cell repertoires in COVID-19. Study information: Material from acute and convalescent COVID-19 was sourced from the United States, Italy and Spain.

Material for sequencing was peripheral blood. This clonotype was obtained from a woman under 40 with COVID-19, enrolled during active disease. The rearrangement links TRBV4-1 to TRBJ2-2; maybe TRBD2 (6 bases). In DNA, the CDR3 is TGCGCCAGCGGTGGACTAACTAACACCGGGGAGCTGTTTTTT. Protein sequence: CASGGLTNTGELFF.